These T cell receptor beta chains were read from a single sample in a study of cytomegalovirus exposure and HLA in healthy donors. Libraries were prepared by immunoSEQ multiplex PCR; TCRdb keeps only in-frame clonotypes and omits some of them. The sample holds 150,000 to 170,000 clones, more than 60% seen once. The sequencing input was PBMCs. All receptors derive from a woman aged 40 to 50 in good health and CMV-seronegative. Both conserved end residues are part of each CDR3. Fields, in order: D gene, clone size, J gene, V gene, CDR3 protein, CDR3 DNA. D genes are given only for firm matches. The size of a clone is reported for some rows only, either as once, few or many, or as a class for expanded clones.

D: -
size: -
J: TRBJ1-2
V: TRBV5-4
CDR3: CASRPGTENYGYTF
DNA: TGTGCCAGCCGGCCAGGGACTGAGAACTATGGCTACACCTTC

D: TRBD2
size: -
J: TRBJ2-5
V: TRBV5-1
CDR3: CASSPGLAGVQETQYF
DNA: TGCGCCAGCAGCCCCGGACTAGCGGGGGTCCAAGAGACCCAGTACTTC

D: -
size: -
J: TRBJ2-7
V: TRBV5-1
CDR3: CASSLVAGVHEQYF
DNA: TGCGCCAGCAGCTTGGTGGCTGGAGTCCACGAGCAGTACTTC

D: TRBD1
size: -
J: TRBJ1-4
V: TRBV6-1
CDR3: CASSGRQGGVVNEKLFF
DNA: TGTGCCAGCAGTGGTCGACAGGGAGGAGTCGTTAATGAAAAACTGTTTTTT

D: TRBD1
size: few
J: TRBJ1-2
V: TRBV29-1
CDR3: CSVGTGAVSYTF
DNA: TGCAGCGTCGGGACAGGGGCAGTTAGCTACACCTTC

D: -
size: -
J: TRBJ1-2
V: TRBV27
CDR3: CASGRTGGNYGYTF
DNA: TGTGCCAGCGGAAGGACGGGAGGCAACTATGGCTACACCTTC

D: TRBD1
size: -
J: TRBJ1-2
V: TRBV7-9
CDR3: CASSLGSWTGDYGYTF
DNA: TGTGCCAGCAGCTTAGGAAGTTGGACAGGGGACTATGGCTACACCTTC

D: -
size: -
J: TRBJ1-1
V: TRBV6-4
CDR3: CASSEWGRGEAFF
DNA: TGTGCCAGCAGTGAATGGGGGCGCGGTGAAGCTTTCTTT

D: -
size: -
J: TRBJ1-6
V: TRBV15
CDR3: CATSRALPGGGYNSPLHF
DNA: TGTGCCACCAGCAGAGCTCTTCCCGGGGGGGGCTATAATTCACCCCTCCACTTT

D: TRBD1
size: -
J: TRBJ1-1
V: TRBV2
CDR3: CATRAGTGGRGTEAFF
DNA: TGTGCCACGCGGGCCGGGACAGGGGGTCGAGGCACTGAAGCTTTCTTT

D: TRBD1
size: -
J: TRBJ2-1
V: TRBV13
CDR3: CASSFPRQGVWNEQFF
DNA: TGTGCCAGCAGCTTCCCTCGACAGGGGGTGTGGAATGAGCAGTTCTTC

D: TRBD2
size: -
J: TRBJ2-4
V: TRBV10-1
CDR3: CASSESPSGIKYF
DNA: TGCGCCAGCAGTGAGAGTCCTAGCGGGATTAAGTACTTC

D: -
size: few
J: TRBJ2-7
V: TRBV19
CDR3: CASSIGTVRSSSYEQYF
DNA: TGTGCCAGTAGTATAGGGACAGTCCGATCGAGCTCCTACGAGCAGTACTTC

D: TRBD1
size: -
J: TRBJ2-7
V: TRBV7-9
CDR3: CASSLVGTGRDYEQYF
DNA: TGTGCCAGCAGCTTAGTGGGGACAGGGAGAGACTACGAGCAGTACTTC

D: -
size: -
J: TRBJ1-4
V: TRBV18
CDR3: CASSPTRRDEKLFF
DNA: TGTGCCAGCTCACCAACCAGGAGGGATGAAAAACTGTTTTTT

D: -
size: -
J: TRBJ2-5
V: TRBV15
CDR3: CATSSPTGSQETQYF
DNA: TGTGCCACCAGCAGCCCGACAGGATCTCAAGAGACCCAGTACTTC

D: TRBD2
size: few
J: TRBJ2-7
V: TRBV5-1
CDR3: CASSPRLAGSYEQYF
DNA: TGCGCCAGCAGCCCTAGACTAGCGGGGTCCTACGAGCAGTACTTC